The following is a T cell receptor (beta chain) sequence with its context. Its antigen specificity is not known. Per-nucleotide qualities are absent, and no much larger clonotype sits a single base away. The library came from the immunoSEQ multiplex PCR assay. For the multiplex PCR, a mixture combining 60 forward primers for TCR Vbeta segments and 13 reverse primers for TCR Jbeta segments was used. Amplification of the CDR3 region of rearranged TCR beta genes was performed with a multiplex PCR assay on genomic DNA. The Illumina HiSeq System was used to sequence the amplified TCR beta libraries as 87-base-pair reads. Concerning the study's data processing: A later analysis counted some 80 million unique TCR beta chains across the 550 to 750 repertoires, and around 9.9 million of these chains were shared by at least two donors. To remove PCR and sequencing errors, raw reads were error-corrected and collapsed into unique sequences using a nearest-neighbor algorithm that merged closely related sequences. To assign V, D and J gene segments, CDR3 sequences were aligned to IMGT reference sequences. For a sequence to be retained, a match of at least six nucleotides was required to both a V gene segment and a J gene segment. A rearrangement was called productive if the CDR3 had no stop codons and remained in frame with V and J, and every other rearrangement was called non-productive. CDR3 was defined according to IMGT convention as the region running from the second conserved V-encoded cysteine to the conserved J-encoded phenylalanine. In an earlier analysis of more than 550 of the donors, sequences lacking an unambiguous match to a single V gene segment were excluded. An earlier analysis of 500 to 600 of the donors classified V segments as functional when productive rearrangements were above 56.7% and as segregating when the standard deviation between donors was above 5%. A statistical classification framework was built to diagnose cytomegalovirus status from the catalog of TCR beta chain sequences. V and J gene assignment, in a later analysis, came from comparing TCR nucleotide sequences with IMGT/GENE-DB human TR gene sequences. In a later analysis, CDR3 sequences and most-parsimonious VDJ recombination scenarios were assigned using the TCRdist pipeline. In a later analysis, each TCR beta chain was defined by its CDR3 amino acid sequence together with its V-gene family, and reads lacking a unique V-gene family were excluded. In a later analysis, 500 to 650 highly shared, low-generation-probability nucleotide sequences were removed to address suspected cross-contamination and a sequencing artifact. In a later analysis, a clonal expansion index for each public chain was calculated from normalized within-repertoire ranks of inferred template counts. In a later analysis, generation probabilities were computed with a VDJ recombination model fitted to out-of-frame rearrangements, and the resulting probabilities were checked against IGoR. In a later analysis, TCR-TCR, TCR-HLA and TCR-CMV co-occurrence was scored with hypergeometric tests, and a repertoire-size bias correction was applied to TCR pairs. A later analysis estimated false discovery rates by permuting HLA or CMV assignments 20 times. In a later analysis, co-occurring TCRs were grouped using DBSCAN, with TCRdist sequence similarity added in when clustering inside HLA-allele-positive subsets. For co-occurrence clustering, repertoires with fewer than 30,000 or more than 120,000 public chains were excluded, along with a handful of repertoires with anomalous nucleotide sharing. Sourced from immuneACCESS, this table was stored by TCRdb with only in-frame sequences that have V and J called. A share of the clones is absent; for the studies checked, an unresolved V gene accounts for under half, and the remainder has no known explanation. The V and J calls and clone size were taken over from that table, and D and trimming were inferred from the DNA. The sample table contains 100,000 to 150,000 clones; only one count was recorded for approximately 71% of them. The ten most abundant clones make up more than 2.5% of the sample.

This sample is part of a study of cytomegalovirus exposure and HLA in healthy donors (dated by TCRdb to between 2016 and 2019). Background for the entire study: According to an earlier analysis of 450 to 650 of the donors, about 179 million T cells yielded approximately 120 million unique TCR beta sequences and approximately 280 Gb of sequence data. An early release covering 550 to 650 HLA-typed donors comprised about 300 gigabases of sequencing data and tens of millions of unique TCR sequences. The genetic ancestry cluster associated with self-reported Caucasian donors included 81% of the 350 to 500 genotyped donors. The study aimed to test whether signatures of past pathogen exposure could be identified by cataloging public T cell receptors. The study profiled the T cell repertoires of hundreds of subjects by immunosequencing and related them to cytomegalovirus serostatus. A separate validation cohort of more than 100 different subjects was used in addition to the roughly 620-subject first cohort. To predict cytomegalovirus infection status, the study brought together high-throughput TCR immunosequencing, statistical association of individual TCRs with disease status, and machine learning. To study patterns of TCR occurrence, a later analysis re-analyzed previously published TCR beta repertoires from 666 donors and added high-resolution HLA genotyping. Rather than drawing on any new phenotypic data, the later analysis identified candidate immune exposures from TCR beta sequences and the way those sequences occurred across donors. To decide whether each TCR beta V gene segment behaved as functional or pseudogenic, an earlier analysis of some 600 of the donors relied on high-throughput TCR beta sequencing. Alongside the repertoire data, information on donor age, sex, ethnicity and CMV serostatus was compiled. A later genetic analysis took genome-wide SNP genotypes for about three fifths of the 666 donors and used that subset as a discovery cohort. Every discovery cohort repertoire had been produced on one sequencing platform. HLA typing included class I and class II loci at four-digit resolution. The number of donors typed differed by locus, with about 629-640 for A, B, C, DRB1 and DQB1, roughly 550 for DQA1, about 610 for DPA1, and around 430 for DPB1. Because of strong linkage in the cohort, 5 or 6 DR-DQ haplotypes were treated as single units for association and clustering. Among several hundred genotyped donors of the cohort, an average of about 240,000 unique TCR beta nucleotide sequences was sequenced per donor, of which about 18% were non-productive. Results and caveats for the whole study, not just this receptor: Because counts were too low, roughly 18 rarely observed V segments, including chromosome 9 orphons, were left out of the earlier analysis of some 640 of the donors. In a later analysis, HLA-associated TCR beta chains were found to be more clonally expanded and to have lower generation probabilities than equally common non-associated chains. Across donors, most TCR sequences were observed very rarely, whereas some public TCRs were present in many individuals. The authors suggested that the approach could potentially be extended to other disease states and immunological phenotypes. Assigning TCR associations to individual alleles was difficult when HLA alleles, especially DR and DQ, strongly co-occurred. The cohort was sequenced for TCR beta chains only, and without alpha or paired-chain data the features that could be detected were limited. A group of highly shared sequence variants was considered likely to be a technical artifact of the sequencing pipeline. A further reported finding was that TCR beta sequences accurately predicted the HLA-A and HLA-B alleles for most subjects in the first cohort. In a later analysis, several top co-occurrence clusters were reported to appear linked to parvovirus B19, influenza, CMV and Epstein-Barr virus. A few of the identified cytomegalovirus-associated TCR beta chains were confirmed in vitro to be specific for cytomegalovirus antigens. A later analysis found that TCR association rates varied across HLA loci, with DRB1 alleles showing the most associated TCRs and HLA-C alleles the fewest. At a false discovery rate of 0.05, a later analysis linked about 16,000 TCR beta sequences to specific HLA alleles. Immune exposure information for the cohort was limited to CMV serostatus. The presence/absence analyses assumed that sequencing depth was roughly uniform across donors, and that assumption may not be true. Linkage disequilibrium might explain the correlated functional status among segregating V segments, but an unknown experimental factor could not be excluded. The classifier was reported to diagnose cytomegalovirus status with high specificity and sensitivity in both the original and validation cohorts. Broadly in line with IMGT annotations, most TCR beta V segments showed up in productive rearrangements about 90% or about 30% of the time in an earlier analysis of approximately 640 of the donors. A later genetic analysis associated a missense DCLRE1C variant with V-gene and J-gene trimming of TCR beta chains, and an independent cohort replicated the association. The study gave a list of under 200 TCR beta chains associated with cytomegalovirus. Because HLA typing was missing for some donors at each locus, association tests included only the typed subset. In a later genetic analysis, fewer N-insertions in productive TCRs were reported among donors in an Asian-associated ancestry cluster than the approximately 670-donor mean. Most CMV-associated TCR beta chains appeared to be HLA-restricted in a later analysis, and the HLA associations seemed to be driven largely by CMV exposure.

The cohort consisted of approximately 670 healthy bone marrow donors. All cohort members were sampled while nominally healthy, although unrecorded immune exposures were likely present. The donor tested CMV seronegative, placing the donor among the roughly 350 seronegative members of the cohort. Each donor provided a peripheral blood sample, and peripheral blood mononuclear cells were used for TCR beta sequencing. The Qiagen DNeasy Blood Extraction Kit was used to extract genomic DNA from the blood cell samples. Sequenced input: PBMCs. This clonotype was obtained from a woman aged 45 to 65 in good health and CMV-seronegative.

In nucleotides, the sequence is TGTGCCAGCAGCTCACCGGGACAGGTGTATGAAAAACTGTTTTTT. It is translated as CASSSPGQVYEKLFF. The V gene is TRBV7-9 and the J gene is TRBJ1-4; a stretch of 8 junction bases matches TRBD1. Per the germline V gene (reference sequence), SEHNR is the CDR1 and FQNEAQ is the CDR2. Unmatched junction bases come to 7, with V trimmed by 4 bases and J by 6 bases. The CDR3 has 15 amino acids, counting the end cysteine and phenylalanine. The kept DNA is CDR3 alone, 45 bases in frame from the first base.